Detailed here is one TCR beta chain. This record belongs to a study of T-cell reconstitution after alpha-beta-depleted transplantation in children. Between the trimmed V and J ends, which lost 4 bases and 0 bases, there was a span of 13 bases. The CDR3 spans 15 residues. Germline loops: CDR1 DFQATT, CDR2 SNEGSKA (reference sequence). Unique molecular identifiers were incorporated during preparation of the TCRbeta library. TCRdb passed the PCR reads through MiXCR, listing each CDR3 protein once. The table lists around 530,000 distinct CDR3 sequences, about 30% of them singletons. Sequencing was performed on PBMCs from the stem cell graft donor, taken from the stem cell graft. The receptor comes from a human donor who donated a stem cell graft to a child with aplastic anemia. This chain links TRBV20-1 with TRBJ1-5; D ambiguous. The CDR3 nucleotides read TGCAGTGCTATGGACCCCCGGGGTAGCAATCAGCCCCAGCATTTT. Its translation: CSAMDPRGSNQPQHF.